This is a list of T cell receptor beta chains from one sample in a study of blood T cell repertoires in COVID-19. Repertoires were generated with immunoSEQ multiplex PCR, while TCRdb's copy carries only in-frame clones and drops some. In the table there are 300,000 to 400,000 clones, roughly 90% of which are singletons. Sequences were obtained from peripheral blood. These receptors all stem from a woman in her 50s with active or convalescent COVID-19. CDR3s leave out the opening cysteine and the closing phenylalanine or tryptophan. D genes are given only for firm matches.

v_call	d_call	j_call	cdr3_aa
TRBV7-6	NA	TRBJ1-2	ASSPGTLANYGYT
TRBV12-5	TRBD1	TRBJ1-5	ASGNHTGGNNQSQH
TRBV25-1	NA	TRBJ2-3	ASSDEGGGTDTQY
TRBV7-2	TRBD1	TRBJ1-5	ASSLAEGARQPQH
TRBV3-1/TRBV3-2	TRBD2	TRBJ2-2	ASSHGGANTGELF
TRBV4-1	NA	TRBJ1-6	ASSQEGRGRNSPLH
TRBV7-8	NA	TRBJ1-2	ASSTRPGNYGYT
TRBV7-3	TRBD1	TRBJ1-6	ASSPGQNSPLH
TRBV5-1	TRBD1	TRBJ2-7	ASSQWTGSGYEQY
TRBV3-1/TRBV3-2	NA	TRBJ1-3	ASSHRTRDGNTIY
TRBV2	NA	TRBJ2-2	ASSLRQKNTGELF
TRBV19	TRBD2	TRBJ2-1	ASSIRGVIEQF
TRBV30	NA	TRBJ1-5	AWSVGRFNQPQH
TRBV7-2	TRBD1	TRBJ2-2	ASSFDRGAGTGELF
TRBV6-5	NA	TRBJ1-1	ASSYRAGWSNTEAF
TRBV7-3	TRBD1	TRBJ2-2	ASSLGQGGELF
TRBV3-1/TRBV3-2	NA	TRBJ1-1	ASSQEGGNTEAF
TRBV19	NA	TRBJ1-2	ASRKTIKKGGYT
TRBV30	NA	TRBJ2-7	AWSVVGDEQY
TRBV7-2	NA	TRBJ1-1	ASYLQVGTEAF
TRBV14	TRBD2	TRBJ2-3	ASSQRLAGEADTQY
TRBV19	NA	TRBJ1-4	ASSPREGEKLF